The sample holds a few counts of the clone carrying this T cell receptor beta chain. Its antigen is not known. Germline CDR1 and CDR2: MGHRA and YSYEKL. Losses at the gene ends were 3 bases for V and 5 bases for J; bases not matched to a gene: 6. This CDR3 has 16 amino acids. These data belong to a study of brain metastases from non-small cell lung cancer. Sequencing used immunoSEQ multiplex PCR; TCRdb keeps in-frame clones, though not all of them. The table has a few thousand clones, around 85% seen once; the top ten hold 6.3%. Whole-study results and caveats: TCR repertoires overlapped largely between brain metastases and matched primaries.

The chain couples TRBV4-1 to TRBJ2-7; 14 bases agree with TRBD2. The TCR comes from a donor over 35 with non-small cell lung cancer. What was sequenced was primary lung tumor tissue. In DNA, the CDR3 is TGCGCCAGCAGCCAGGTTGGGACTAGCGGGAGTCACGAGCAGTACTTC. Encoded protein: CASSQVGTSGSHEQYF.